The subject of this entry is one T cell receptor (beta chain). Its antigen is unknown. The germline V gene has CDR1 GTSNPN and CDR2 SVGIG (reference sequence). The CDR3 is 14 amino acids. Between the trimmed V and J ends, which lost 2 bases and 8 bases, there was a span of 18 bases. Generated by immunoSEQ multiplex PCR, the TCRdb table keeps only in-frame clones and is missing some. The table has approximately 33,000 clones, roughly 84% seen once. The data were obtained in a study of monozygotic twins with cystic fibrosis. Study conclusions and caveats: Nucleotide-identical clonotype sharing was significantly higher within monozygotic CF twin pairs than between unrelated CF individuals. Co-twins had the most similar V usage for 13 of 16 pairs, J for 8.

The origin of this receptor is a girl aged 2-10 years with cystic fibrosis. The chain combines TRBV30 with TRBJ1-1; maybe TRBD1 (6 bases). The specimen was blood. This CDR3 reads CAWSSLDRREEAFF. CDR3 bases: TGTGCCTGGAGTTCCTTAGACAGGCGAGAAGAAGCTTTCTTT. Based on the CDR3 plus reference TRBV30 and TRBJ1-1, the full variable domain is SQTIHQWPATLVQPVGSPLSLECTVEGTSNPNLYWYRQAAGRGLQLLFYSVGIGQISSEVPQNLSASRPQDRQFILSSKKLLLSDSGFYLCAWSSLDRREEAFFGQGTRLTVV.